Listed below are T cell receptor beta chains from one sample, sequenced in a study of blood T cells in healthy people across ages. TCRdb re-called the 5' RACE reads with MiXCR, one entry per CDR3 protein. The sample has 350,000 to 450,000 distinct CDR3 sequences, about half seen once. Sequencing was performed on blood. Every receptor here comes from a man between 60 and 70 years old in good health. Both conserved end residues are part of each CDR3. The D gene is left open where the match is weak. The size field is filled for only some rows; it gives once, few, many or a size class.

v_gene,d_gene,abundance,j_gene,CDR3nt,CDR3aa
TRBV7-9,TRBD1,.,TRBJ2-7,TGTGCCAGCAGCTCCCGACAGGGGGGTATCCACGAGCAGTACTTC,CASSSRQGGIHEQYF
TRBV7-2,.,.,TRBJ2-7,TGTGCCAGCAGCCCAACAGATTACGAGCAGTCCTTC,CASSPTDYEQSF
TRBV25-1,TRBD2,.,TRBJ2-3,TGTGCCAGCAGTGAACCCTCTAGCGGGAGGGCCCGTATCACAGATACGCAGTATTTT,CASSEPSSGRARITDTQYF
TRBV13,TRBD2,once,TRBJ2-1,TGTGCCAGCAGCTTTAGCATTACGGGGGGTCTTTACAATGAGCAGTTCTTC,CASSFSITGGLYNEQFF
TRBV20-1,TRBD2,few,TRBJ2-5,TGCAGTGCTAGACCTAACTTAGCGGGGGGGCAGGAGACCCAGTACTTC,CSARPNLAGGQETQYF
TRBV2,.,.,TRBJ2-3,TGTGCCAGCAGGACACGGCAAGTACGGGCCTCAGCGGATACGCAGTATTTT,CASRTRQVRASADTQYF
TRBV10-3,.,.,TRBJ2-4,TGTGCCATCAGCCAGGGTCCCAAAAACATTCAGTACTTC,CAISQGPKNIQYF
TRBV12-3/TRBV12-4,.,many,TRBJ2-7,TGTGCCAGCAGTTTATCGGGTACCTACGAGCAGTACTTC,CASSLSGTYEQYF
TRBV25-1,TRBD2,once,TRBJ2-4,TGTGCCAGCAGTGACCATAGCGGGGAGGGAAACATTCAGTACTTC,CASSDHSGEGNIQYF
TRBV6-1,.,.,TRBJ2-5,TGTGCCAGCAGTGAAGTAGGGCCCCAGTACTTC,CASSEVGPQYF
TRBV29-1,TRBD1,.,TRBJ1-5,TGCAGCGTTGGTGTAGGGGGCACTCAGCCCCAGCATTTT,CSVGVGGTQPQHF
TRBV7-9,TRBD2,.,TRBJ2-1,TGTGCCAGCCAGCCGGCTAGCGGGGTCCGGGGGCAGTTCTTC,CASQPASGVRGQFF
TRBV5-1,.,few,TRBJ2-1,TGCGCCAGCAGCCCGGCCGGGACTCCCAGTGTGACCAGCTCCTACAATGAGCAGTTCTTC,CASSPAGTPSVTSSYNEQFF
TRBV4-1,.,.,TRBJ2-3,TGCGCCAGCAGCCCCCAGGAAGAGACAGATACGCAGTATTTT,CASSPQEETDTQYF
TRBV9,TRBD2,.,TRBJ2-1,TGTGCCAGCAGCGTAGGGATTTCCAGCGGGGCGCACAATGAGCAGTTCTTC,CASSVGISSGAHNEQFF
TRBV20-1,TRBD1,.,TRBJ1-4,TGCAGTGGAAGACAGGGCCCAAATGAAAAACTGTTTTTT,CSGRQGPNEKLFF
TRBV2,.,.,TRBJ2-3,TGTGCCAGCAGTGAATTGGGACGCGGAATCACAGATACGCAGTATTTT,CASSELGRGITDTQYF
TRBV12-3/TRBV12-4,.,.,TRBJ1-6,TGTGCCAGCAGATCAAGGGATAATTCACCCCTCCACTTT,CASRSRDNSPLHF
TRBV9,TRBD2,.,TRBJ2-1,TGTGCCAGCAGCGCCCTAGCGGGAGGTCCCAATGAGCAGTTCTTC,CASSALAGGPNEQFF
TRBV20-1,.,.,TRBJ1-2,TGCAGTGCGGGGGGACGAGGCTACACCTTC,CSAGGRGYTF
TRBV20-1,.,.,TRBJ2-3,TGCAGTGCTCACAAAGGTAGTGGGCCAGATACGCAGTATTTT,CSAHKGSGPDTQYF
TRBV20-1,.,many,TRBJ2-7,TGCAGTGCCCCCGACAGGTCCTACGAGCAGTACTTC,CSAPDRSYEQYF
TRBV7-2,TRBD2,.,TRBJ2-7,TGTGCCAGCAGCTTTAGCGGGGGGCGGACCCACGAGCAGTACTTC,CASSFSGGRTHEQYF
TRBV10-3,.,.,TRBJ2-7,TGTGCCATCAGCTTAGACGGATATGGGGCCTACGAGCAGTACTTC,CAISLDGYGAYEQYF
TRBV5-1,TRBD1,.,TRBJ2-1,TGCGCCAGCGGGACAGGGTCCTACAATGAGCAGTTCTTC,CASGTGSYNEQFF
TRBV7-2,.,many,TRBJ2-3,TGTGCCAGCAGCCCCGGGGAAGCGGCAGATACGCAGTATTTT,CASSPGEAADTQYF
TRBV28,.,.,TRBJ2-7,TGTGCCAGCAGTTTCTCGCGGGCTACCTGCGAGCAGTACTTC,CASSFSRATCEQYF
TRBV5-1,.,.,TRBJ2-1,TGCGCCAGCAGCTTGGATGGCAGGACCAACTACAATGAGCAGTTCTTC,CASSLDGRTNYNEQFF
TRBV7-2,TRBD2,.,TRBJ2-3,TGTGCCAGCAGCTTAGAAGCGCGGGGGGGCACAGATACGCAGTATTTT,CASSLEARGGTDTQYF
TRBV29-1,.,.,TRBJ2-5,TGCAGCGTTGAGTTCGGGGGGCGCAGGGAGACCCAGTACTTC,CSVEFGGRRETQYF
TRBV20-1,.,many,TRBJ2-7,TGCAGTGCTAGCGTGGGTGGAGGGGGCGAAGAGCAGTACTTC,CSASVGGGGEEQYF
TRBV28,.,few,TRBJ1-1,TGTGCCAGCAGTCCATTGGTCCCGAACACTGAAGCTTTCTTT,CASSPLVPNTEAFF
TRBV21-1,.,.,TRBJ1-2,TGTGCCAGCAGCAAAGGCGACAGGCCGCCGGGCTACACCTTC,CASSKGDRPPGYTF
TRBV7-2,.,once,TRBJ2-6,TGTGCCAGCAGCTTATCTCGCGGCTCTGGGGCCAACGTCCTGACTTTC,CASSLSRGSGANVLTF
TRBV29-1,TRBD1,few,TRBJ1-2,TGCAGCTCTTACAGGGGAATCCGAGGTGGCTACACCTTC,CSSYRGIRGGYTF
TRBV20-1,.,many,TRBJ2-1,TGCAGTGCTAGCGCTGGGCGGAACAATGAGCAGTTCTTC,CSASAGRNNEQFF
TRBV20-1,TRBD2,.,TRBJ2-5,TGCAGTGCTAGAGATCCAGCGGGGGTTCAGGAGACCCAGTACTTC,CSARDPAGVQETQYF
TRBV7-9,TRBD1,.,TRBJ1-2,TGTGCCAGCAGCCCGCCGGACAGGGCCTATGGCTACACCTTC,CASSPPDRAYGYTF
TRBV20-1,.,.,TRBJ2-1,TGCAGTGCATATAGACTAGGGCCCAATGAGCAGTTCTTC,CSAYRLGPNEQFF
TRBV7-2,.,many,TRBJ1-1,TGTGCCAGCAGCTCAGACCTCCACAGGGCAACTGAAGCTTTCTTT,CASSSDLHRATEAFF
TRBV5-1,TRBD2,few,TRBJ2-1,TGCGCCAGCAGCTTGGATGGTGGGAGGGTTACTGAGCAGTTCTTC,CASSLDGGRVTEQFF
TRBV20-1,TRBD2,.,TRBJ2-7,TGCAGTGCCAGCCGCCTCCGGGGGGGGGCCCACGAGCAGTACTTC,CSASRLRGGAHEQYF
TRBV27,.,.,TRBJ1-2,TGTGCCAGCAGTTTATCGAGGGTAGCTAGCGATGGCTACACCTTC,CASSLSRVASDGYTF
TRBV10-2,TRBD1,few,TRBJ2-7,TGCGCCAGCAAACTACAGGGGACCTACGAGCAGTACTTC,CASKLQGTYEQYF
TRBV11-2,.,.,TRBJ2-7,TGTGCCAGCAGCTTAGTAAGGGCCGCCTACGAGCAGTACTTC,CASSLVRAAYEQYF
TRBV4-3,.,.,TRBJ1-2,TGCGCCAGCTCCCGGACCGGGGGGGAAGGTTATGGCTACACCTTC,CASSRTGGEGYGYTF